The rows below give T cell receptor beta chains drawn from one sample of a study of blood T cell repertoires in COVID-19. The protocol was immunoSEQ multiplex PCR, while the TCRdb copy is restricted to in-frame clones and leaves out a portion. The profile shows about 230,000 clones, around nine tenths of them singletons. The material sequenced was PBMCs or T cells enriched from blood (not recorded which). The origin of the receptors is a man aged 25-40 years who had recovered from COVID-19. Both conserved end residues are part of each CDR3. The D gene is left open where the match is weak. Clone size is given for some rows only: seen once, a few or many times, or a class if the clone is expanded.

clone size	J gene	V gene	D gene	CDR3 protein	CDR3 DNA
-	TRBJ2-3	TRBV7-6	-	CASSLARLDTDTQYF	TGTGCCAGCAGCTTAGCGCGGTTAGACACAGATACGCAGTATTTT
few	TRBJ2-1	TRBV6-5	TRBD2	CASSSGGRYNEQFF	TGTGCCAGCAGTAGCGGGGGGCGATACAATGAGCAGTTCTTC
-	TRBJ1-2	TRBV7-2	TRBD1	CASSLRDRNYGYTF	TGTGCCAGCAGCTTAAGGGACAGGAACTATGGCTACACCTTC
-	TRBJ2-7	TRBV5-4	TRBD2	CASSHAGGPSYEQYF	TGTGCCAGCAGCCATGCGGGGGGGCCCTCCTACGAGCAGTACTTC
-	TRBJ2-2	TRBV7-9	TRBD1	CASSLLTGTSGELFF	TGTGCCAGCAGCCTGTTGACAGGGACATCGGGGGAGCTGTTTTTT
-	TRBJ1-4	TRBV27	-	CASSWGGVTKLFF	TGTGCCAGCAGTTGGGGGGGAGTCACCAAACTGTTTTTT
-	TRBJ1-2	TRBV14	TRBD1	CASSRSGGANYGYTF	TGTGCCAGCAGCCGGTCAGGGGGAGCTAACTATGGCTACACCTTC
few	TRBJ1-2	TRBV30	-	CAWIVGVGYTF	TGTGCCTGGATAGTCGGGGTTGGCTACACCTTC
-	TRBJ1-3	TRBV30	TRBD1	CAGQGAGGNTIYF	TGTGCCGGACAGGGGGCCGGGGGAAACACCATATATTTT
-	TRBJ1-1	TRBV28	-	CASSLLDTRTEAFF	TGTGCCAGCAGTTTATTGGACACCAGGACTGAAGCTTTCTTT
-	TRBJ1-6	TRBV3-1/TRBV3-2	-	CASSQVGGELNSPLHF	TGTGCCAGCAGCCAAGTGGGAGGAGAACTTAATTCACCCCTCCACTTT
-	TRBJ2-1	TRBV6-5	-	CASSYGGTGFNEQFF	TGTGCCAGCAGTTACGGGGGGACTGGATTCAATGAGCAGTTCTTC
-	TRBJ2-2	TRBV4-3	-	CASSQLGELFF	TGCGCCAGCAGCCAACTCGGGGAGCTGTTTTTT
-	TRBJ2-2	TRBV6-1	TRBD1	CASSEMTGVSGELFF	TGTGCCAGCAGTGAAATGACAGGGGTTTCCGGGGAGCTGTTTTTT
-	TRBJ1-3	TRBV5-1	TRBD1	CASSLETGSSGNTIYF	TGCGCCAGCAGCTTGGAGACAGGGAGTTCTGGAAACACCATATATTTT
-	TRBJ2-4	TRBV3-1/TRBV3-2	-	CASSGHSGTKNIQYF	TGTGCCAGCAGCGGGCATAGCGGAACCAAAAACATTCAGTACTTC
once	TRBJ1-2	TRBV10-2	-	CASRPGLYGYTF	TGCGCCAGCCGTCCAGGACTCTATGGCTACACCTTC
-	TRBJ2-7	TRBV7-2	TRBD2	CASSKPRLAGTYEQYF	TGTGCCAGCAGCAAACCCCGACTAGCGGGAACCTACGAGCAGTACTTC
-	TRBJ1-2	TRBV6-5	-	CASSYSIGSSLYGYTF	TGTGCCAGCAGTTACTCGATCGGGTCCTCTCTTTATGGCTACACCTTC
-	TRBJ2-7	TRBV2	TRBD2	CASSEEDLTSGSAYEQYF	TGTGCCAGCAGTGAAGAGGACCTAACTAGCGGGAGCGCCTACGAGCAGTACTTC
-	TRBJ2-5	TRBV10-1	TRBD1	CASCRDRPQETQYF	TGCGCCAGCTGTAGGGACAGGCCCCAAGAGACCCAGTACTTC
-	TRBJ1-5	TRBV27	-	CASSYRMSNQPQHF	TGTGCCAGCAGTTACAGGATGAGCAATCAGCCCCAGCATTTT
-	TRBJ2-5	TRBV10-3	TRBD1	CATTDRGVQYF	TGTGCCACCACGGACAGGGGGGTCCAGTACTTC
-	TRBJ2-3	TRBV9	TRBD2	CASSVTLLAGVTDTQYF	TGTGCCAGCAGCGTTACTTTACTAGCGGGGGTGACAGATACGCAGTATTTT
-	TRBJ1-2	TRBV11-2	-	CASSLGLSNTRGYTF	TGTGCCAGCAGCTTGGGACTTTCTAACACTAGGGGCTACACCTTC
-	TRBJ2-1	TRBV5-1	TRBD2	CASSLDASGTSGYNEQFF	TGCGCCAGCAGCCTCGACGCCTCCGGGACTAGCGGTTACAATGAGCAGTTCTTC
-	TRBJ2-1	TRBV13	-	CASGWSREQFF	TGTGCCAGCGGCTGGTCGCGTGAGCAGTTCTTC
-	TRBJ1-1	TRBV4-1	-	CASSQVGPGGALMNTEAFF	TGCGCCAGCAGCCAAGTGGGACCCGGAGGGGCTCTTATGAACACTGAAGCTTTCTTT
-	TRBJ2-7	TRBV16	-	CASSQSHRAHEQYF	TGTGCCAGCAGCCAATCACACAGGGCCCACGAGCAGTACTTC
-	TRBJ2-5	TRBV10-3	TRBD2	CATGLAGQETQYF	TGTGCCACCGGACTAGCGGGTCAAGAGACCCAGTACTTC
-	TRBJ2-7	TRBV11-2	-	CASSLGFGWEQYF	TGTGCCAGCAGCTTAGGGTTCGGGTGGGAGCAGTACTTC
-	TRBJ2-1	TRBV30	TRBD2	CAWSAGTSGGALRYNEQFF	TGTGCCTGGAGTGCCGGGACTAGCGGGGGGGCCCTTAGATACAATGAGCAGTTCTTC
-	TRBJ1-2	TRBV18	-	CASSQESNYGYTF	TGTGCCAGCTCACAGGAGTCTAACTATGGCTACACCTTC
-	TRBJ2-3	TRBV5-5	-	CASSPRGWADTQYF	TGTGCCAGCAGCCCGCGGGGATGGGCAGATACGCAGTATTTT
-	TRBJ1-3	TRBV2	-	CASSDANSGNTIYF	TGTGCCAGCAGTGACGCGAACTCTGGAAACACCATATATTTT
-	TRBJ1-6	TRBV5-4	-	CASSPTLINSPLHF	TGTGCCAGCAGCCCGACACTCATAAATTCACCCCTCCACTTT
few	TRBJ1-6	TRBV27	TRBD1	CASSNLAWGQSNNSPLHF	TGTGCCAGCAGCAACTTAGCGTGGGGACAGAGTAATAATTCACCCCTCCACTTT
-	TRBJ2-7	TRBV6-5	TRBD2	CASSHLAGRAYEQYF	TGTGCCAGCAGTCACCTAGCGGGAAGGGCCTACGAGCAGTACTTC
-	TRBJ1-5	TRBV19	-	CASSIPVPGEVQPQHF	TGTGCCAGTAGTATTCCGGTGCCAGGGGAAGTTCAGCCCCAGCATTTT
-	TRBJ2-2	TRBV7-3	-	CASSFRADTGELFF	TGTGCCAGCAGCTTCCGCGCCGACACCGGGGAGCTGTTTTTT
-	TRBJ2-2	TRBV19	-	CATQSGWTGELFF	TGTGCCACCCAAAGCGGATGGACCGGGGAGCTGTTTTTT
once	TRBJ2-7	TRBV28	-	CASSTPGANEQYF	TGTGCCAGCAGTACTCCAGGGGCTAACGAGCAGTACTTC
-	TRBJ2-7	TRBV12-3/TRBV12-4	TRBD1	CASGSYRGYEQYF	TGTGCCAGCGGAAGTTACAGGGGCTACGAGCAGTACTTC
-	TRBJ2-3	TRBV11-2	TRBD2	CASSLGLVLADTQYF	TGTGCCAGCAGCCTGGGACTAGTTTTGGCAGATACGCAGTATTTT
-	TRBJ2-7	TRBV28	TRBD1	CASTAERTGAYEQYF	TGTGCCAGCACCGCCGAAAGGACAGGGGCCTACGAGCAGTACTTC
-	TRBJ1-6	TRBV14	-	CASSPADRPGHFNSPLHF	TGTGCCAGCAGCCCGGCCGACCGGCCGGGACACTTCAATTCACCCCTCCACTTT
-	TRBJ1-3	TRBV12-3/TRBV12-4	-	CASSRFFGNTIYF	TGTGCCAGCAGCCGTTTCTTTGGAAACACCATATATTTT
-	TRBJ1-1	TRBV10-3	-	CAISESQGFEAFF	TGTGCCATCAGTGAGTCCCAGGGGTTTGAAGCTTTCTTT
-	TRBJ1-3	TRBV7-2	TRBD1	CASSLGIPGGRKGNTIYF	TGTGCCAGCAGCTTAGGAATTCCAGGGGGAAGGAAGGGAAACACCATATATTTT